Listed below are T cell receptor beta chains from one sample, sequenced in a study of cytomegalovirus exposure and HLA in healthy donors. Using immunoSEQ multiplex PCR, the repertoire was profiled, and TCRdb retains in-frame clones only, with some absent. The sample has under 150,000 clones; approximately 79% are singletons. Source material: PBMCs. The source is a woman between 40 and 55 years old in good health and CMV-seropositive. Both conserved end residues are part of each CDR3. Each record gives: J gene, V gene, clone size, D gene, CDR3 protein, CDR3 DNA. A D gene is named only where the DNA matches it firmly. Clone sizes are given selectively: once, few, many, or a class where the clone is expanded.

j_call: TRBJ1-1
v_call: TRBV11-2
clone_size: .
d_call: .
cdr3_aa: CASSSWTERNTEAFF
cdr3_nt: TGTGCCAGCAGCTCGTGGACAGAACGAAACACTGAAGCTTTCTTT

j_call: TRBJ2-5
v_call: TRBV18
clone_size: .
d_call: .
cdr3_aa: CASSPRDQETQYF
cdr3_nt: TGTGCCAGCTCACCACGAGACCAAGAGACCCAGTACTTC

j_call: TRBJ1-1
v_call: TRBV20-1
clone_size: .
d_call: .
cdr3_aa: CSAGAPTEAFF
cdr3_nt: TGCAGTGCTGGGGCACCAACTGAAGCTTTCTTT

j_call: TRBJ2-3
v_call: TRBV5-1
clone_size: .
d_call: TRBD2
cdr3_aa: CASSFGASGGGDTQYF
cdr3_nt: TGCGCCAGCAGCTTCGGGGCTAGCGGGGGGGGAGATACGCAGTATTTT

j_call: TRBJ1-2
v_call: TRBV7-9
clone_size: .
d_call: .
cdr3_aa: CSSSLVGNLYGYTF
cdr3_nt: TGTTCCAGCAGCTTAGTCGGGAATTTGTATGGCTACACCTTC

j_call: TRBJ2-7
v_call: TRBV5-4
clone_size: .
d_call: .
cdr3_aa: CASSLGDGVEQYF
cdr3_nt: TGTGCCAGCAGCTTGGGTGACGGGGTCGAGCAGTACTTC

j_call: TRBJ1-1
v_call: TRBV6-5
clone_size: .
d_call: .
cdr3_aa: CASSYSPGVNTEAFF
cdr3_nt: TGTGCCAGCAGTTACTCTCCGGGGGTGAACACTGAAGCTTTCTTT

j_call: TRBJ1-2
v_call: TRBV28
clone_size: few
d_call: .
cdr3_aa: CASSLYPRGDGYTF
cdr3_nt: TGTGCCAGCAGTTTATATCCCCGGGGGGATGGCTACACCTTC

j_call: TRBJ1-1
v_call: TRBV21-1
clone_size: .
d_call: .
cdr3_aa: CASSKGGVRNTEAFF
cdr3_nt: TGTGCCAGCAGCAAGGGGGGAGTGAGGAACACTGAAGCTTTCTTT

j_call: TRBJ2-3
v_call: TRBV7-9
clone_size: .
d_call: .
cdr3_aa: CASSVRDTSHISTDTQYF
cdr3_nt: TGTGCCAGCAGCGTCCGGGACACATCTCACATCAGCACAGATACGCAGTATTTT

j_call: TRBJ1-6
v_call: TRBV6-6
clone_size: .
d_call: .
cdr3_aa: CASSPVGGVRDSPLHF
cdr3_nt: TGTGCCAGCAGCCCCGTGGGGGGGGTAAGGGATTCACCCCTCCACTTT

j_call: TRBJ1-1
v_call: TRBV19
clone_size: .
d_call: .
cdr3_aa: CASNLAMNTEAFF
cdr3_nt: TGTGCCAGTAACCTTGCTATGAACACTGAAGCTTTCTTT

j_call: TRBJ1-6
v_call: TRBV10-3
clone_size: .
d_call: .
cdr3_aa: CAISRRTENSPLHF
cdr3_nt: TGTGCCATCAGCCGAAGGACAGAAAATTCACCCCTCCACTTT

j_call: TRBJ1-2
v_call: TRBV4-2
clone_size: .
d_call: .
cdr3_aa: CASSQDLLAFPSGGYTF
cdr3_nt: TGTGCCAGCAGCCAAGATCTTCTCGCTTTCCCTTCGGGTGGCTACACCTTC

j_call: TRBJ2-1
v_call: TRBV9
clone_size: once
d_call: TRBD1
cdr3_aa: CASSVGQGGTNNEQFF
cdr3_nt: TGTGCCAGCAGCGTAGGGCAAGGGGGCACCAACAATGAGCAGTTCTTC

j_call: TRBJ1-3
v_call: TRBV27
clone_size: .
d_call: TRBD1
cdr3_aa: CASSSSRDSRIGGNTIYF
cdr3_nt: TGTGCCAGCAGTTCCTCGAGGGACAGCAGAATTGGTGGAAACACCATATATTTT

j_call: TRBJ1-1
v_call: TRBV5-1
clone_size: .
d_call: .
cdr3_aa: CASSLGSGRTEAFF
cdr3_nt: TGCGCCAGCAGCTTGGGGTCAGGGCGCACTGAAGCTTTCTTT

j_call: TRBJ1-2
v_call: TRBV7-3
clone_size: .
d_call: .
cdr3_aa: CASSPPDTLSNYGYTF
cdr3_nt: TGTGCCAGCAGCCCCCCGGACACCCTGTCCAACTATGGCTACACCTTC